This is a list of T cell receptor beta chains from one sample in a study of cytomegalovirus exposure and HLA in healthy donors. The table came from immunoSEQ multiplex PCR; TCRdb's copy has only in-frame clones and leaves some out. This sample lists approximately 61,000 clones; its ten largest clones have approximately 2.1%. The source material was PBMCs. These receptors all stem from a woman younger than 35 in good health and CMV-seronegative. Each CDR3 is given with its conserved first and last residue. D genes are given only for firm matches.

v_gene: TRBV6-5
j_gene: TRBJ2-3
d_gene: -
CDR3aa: CASSPGETQYF
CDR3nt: TGTGCCAGCAGTCCCGGGGAAACGCAGTATTTT

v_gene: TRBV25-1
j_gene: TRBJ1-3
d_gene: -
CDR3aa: CASTRRSDSGNTIYF
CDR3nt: TGTGCCAGCACTCGGAGGTCGGACTCTGGAAACACCATATATTTT

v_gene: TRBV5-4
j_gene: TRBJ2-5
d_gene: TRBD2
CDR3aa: CASSRGTSGQETQYF
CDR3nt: TGTGCCAGCAGCCGGGGGACTAGCGGTCAAGAGACCCAGTACTTC

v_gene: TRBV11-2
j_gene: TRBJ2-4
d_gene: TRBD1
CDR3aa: CASSLLRVQLQGDIQYF
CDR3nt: TGTGCCAGCAGCTTATTGCGGGTACAACTTCAGGGGGACATTCAGTACTTC

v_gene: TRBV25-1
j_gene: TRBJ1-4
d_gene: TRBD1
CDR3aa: CASSEYDRDSEKLFF
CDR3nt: TGTGCCAGCAGTGAATACGACAGGGATTCCGAAAAACTGTTTTTT

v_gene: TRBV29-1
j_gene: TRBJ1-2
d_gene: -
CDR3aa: CSVVPAGTLQGSGYTF
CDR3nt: TGCAGCGTTGTCCCGGCAGGGACCCTCCAGGGGTCTGGCTACACCTTC

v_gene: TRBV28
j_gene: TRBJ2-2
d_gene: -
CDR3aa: CCGGSAEELFF
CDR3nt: TGTTGTGGGGGGTCCGCTGAGGAGCTGTTTTTT

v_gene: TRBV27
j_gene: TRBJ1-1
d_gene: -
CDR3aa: CASSLVRREPGVTEAFF
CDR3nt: TGTGCCAGCAGTTTAGTTCGCAGGGAGCCAGGGGTCACTGAAGCTTTCTTT

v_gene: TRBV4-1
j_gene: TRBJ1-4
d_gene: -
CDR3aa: CASSQDPRATNEKLFF
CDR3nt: TGCGCCAGCAGCCAAGATCCCCGGGCAACTAATGAAAAACTGTTTTTT

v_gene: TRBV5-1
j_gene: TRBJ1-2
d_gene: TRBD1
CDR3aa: CASSEQGASGYTF
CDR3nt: TGCGCCAGCAGTGAGCAGGGGGCTTCTGGCTACACCTTC

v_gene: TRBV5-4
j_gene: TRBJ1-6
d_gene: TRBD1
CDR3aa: CASSQAGRGNSPLHF
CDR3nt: TGTGCCAGCAGCCAGGCAGGCAGGGGGAATTCACCCCTCCACTTT

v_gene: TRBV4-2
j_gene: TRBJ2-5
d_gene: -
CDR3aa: CASSQEPVSETQYF
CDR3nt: TGTGCCAGCAGCCAAGAGCCAGTGTCAGAGACCCAGTACTTC

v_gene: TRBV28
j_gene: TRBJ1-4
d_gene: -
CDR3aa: CASSLRQTDEKLFF
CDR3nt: TGTGCCAGCAGTTTACGACAGACAGATGAAAAACTGTTTTTT

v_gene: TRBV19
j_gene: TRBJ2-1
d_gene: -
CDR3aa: CASSTQGLAVDNEQFF
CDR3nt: TGTGCCAGTAGTACACAGGGCCTAGCAGTTGACAATGAGCAGTTCTTC

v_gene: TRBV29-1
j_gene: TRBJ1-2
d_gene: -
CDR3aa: CSVTFSHAYGYTF
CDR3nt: TGCAGCGTTACCTTTTCACATGCCTATGGCTACACCTTC

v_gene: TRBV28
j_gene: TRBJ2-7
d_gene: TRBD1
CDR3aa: CASRPRDRVNEQYF
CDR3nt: TGTGCCAGCAGACCCCGGGACAGGGTCAACGAGCAGTACTTC

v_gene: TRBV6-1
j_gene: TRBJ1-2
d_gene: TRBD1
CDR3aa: CASSLTGNYGYTF
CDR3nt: TGTGCCAGCAGTCTGACAGGGAACTATGGCTACACCTTC

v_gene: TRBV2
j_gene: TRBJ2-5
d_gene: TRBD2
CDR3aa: CASIGREGQETQYF
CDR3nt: TGTGCCAGCATTGGGCGGGAGGGCCAAGAGACCCAGTACTTC

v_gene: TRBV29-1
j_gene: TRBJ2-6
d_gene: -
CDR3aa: CSVVAGRGANVLTF
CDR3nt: TGCAGCGTTGTGGCGGGACGAGGGGCCAACGTCCTGACTTTC

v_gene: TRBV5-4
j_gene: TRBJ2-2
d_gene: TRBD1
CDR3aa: CASSLEQGRTGELFF
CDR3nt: TGTGCCAGCAGCTTGGAACAGGGGCGGACCGGGGAGCTGTTTTTT

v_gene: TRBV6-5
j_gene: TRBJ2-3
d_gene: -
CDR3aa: CASSYQGDGTQYF
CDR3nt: TGTGCCAGCAGTTACCAGGGCGACGGAACGCAGTATTTT

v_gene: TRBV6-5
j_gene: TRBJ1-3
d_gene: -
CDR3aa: CASSSVTSSGNTIYF
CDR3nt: TGTGCCAGCAGCTCCGTAACCAGCTCTGGAAACACCATATATTTT

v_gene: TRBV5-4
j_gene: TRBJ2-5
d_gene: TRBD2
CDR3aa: CASSPRTSGGSGETQYF
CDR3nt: TGTGCCAGCAGCCCAAGGACTAGCGGGGGTTCGGGGGAGACCCAGTACTTC

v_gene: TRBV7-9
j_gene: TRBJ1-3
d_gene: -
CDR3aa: CASSLRTVSGNTIYF
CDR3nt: TGTGCCAGCAGCTTAAGGACAGTCTCTGGAAACACCATATATTTT

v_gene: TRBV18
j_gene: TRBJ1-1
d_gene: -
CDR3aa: CASSGNRDSNTEAFF
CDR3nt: TGTGCCAGCTCAGGGAACAGGGATTCTAACACTGAAGCTTTCTTT

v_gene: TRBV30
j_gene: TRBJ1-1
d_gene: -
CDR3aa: CAWSVGGGTEAFF
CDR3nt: TGTGCCTGGTCGGTTGGGGGGGGCACTGAAGCTTTCTTT

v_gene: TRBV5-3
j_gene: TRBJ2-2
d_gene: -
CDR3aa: CARRLASGREGGELFF
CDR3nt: TGTGCCAGAAGATTGGCGAGCGGACGAGAGGGCGGGGAGCTGTTTTTT